Included here is one T cell receptor beta chain sequence, with context. The data derive from a study of blood T cell repertoires in COVID-19. Study summary: There were acute and convalescent COVID-19 samples, and they came from the United States, Italy and Spain. T cells, B-cell-depleted T cells, or PBMCs supplied cDNA or gDNA.

The table came from immunoSEQ multiplex PCR; TCRdb's copy has only in-frame clones and leaves some out. The data show 25,000 to 35,000 clones, about nine tenths seen once. There are 18 residues in the CDR3. The germline V gene encodes CDR1 LGHDT and CDR2 YNNKEL (reference sequence). J gave up 0 bases and V 4 bases, and 9 bases lay outside the gene matches. This clonotype originated in a human donor in a cohort sampled during active COVID-19. The J gene is TRBJ2-3, the V gene TRBV3-1 (or the pseudogene TRBV3-2), with 11 bases identical to TRBD2. Sequenced sample: peripheral blood. This CDR3 is CASSPTGLADISTDTQYF. CDR3 DNA sequence: TGTGCCAGCAGCCCAACGGGACTAGCGGATATAAGCACAGATACGCAGTATTTT.